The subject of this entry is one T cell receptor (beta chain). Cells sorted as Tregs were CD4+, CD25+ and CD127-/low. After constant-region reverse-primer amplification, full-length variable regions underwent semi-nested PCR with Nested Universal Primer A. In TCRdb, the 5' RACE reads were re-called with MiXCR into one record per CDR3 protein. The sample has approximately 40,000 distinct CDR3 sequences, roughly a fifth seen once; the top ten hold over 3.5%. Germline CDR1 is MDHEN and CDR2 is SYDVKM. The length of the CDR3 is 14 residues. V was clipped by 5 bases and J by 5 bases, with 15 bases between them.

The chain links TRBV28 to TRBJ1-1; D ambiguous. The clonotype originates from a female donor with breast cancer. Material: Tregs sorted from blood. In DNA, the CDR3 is TGTGCCAGCAGTGTCGGAGAAGTGAGGACTGAAGCTTTCTTT. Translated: CASSVGEVRTEAFF.